Below, one TCR beta chain is given with its context. Germline CDR1 is SGHRS and CDR2 is YFSETQ. CDR3 length: 15 amino acids. Unmatched junction bases numbered 0, after V lost 0 bases and J lost 1 base. The record originates from a study of OX40 agonist ivuxolimab in advanced cancers. At the level of the study: Each patient was given ivuxolimab into a vein every 2 weeks, at 0.01 to 10 mg/kg.

Only in-frame clones appear in the TCRdb table, and some are missing; sequencing was by immunoSEQ multiplex PCR. The sample lists around 93,000 clones; about 87% were seen once. This chain uses TRBV5-1 with TRBJ2-1; 8 nucleotides line up with TRBD2. This sample comprised CD4+ or CD8+ T cells sorted from blood, obtained in a trial of the OX40 agonist ivuxolimab. The receptor comes from an adult with an advanced solid tumor such as melanoma, head and neck, liver or kidney cancer. CDR3 sequence reads: CASSLGGGSYNEQFF. The CDR3 DNA reads as TGCGCCAGCAGCTTGGGCGGGGGGTCCTACAATGAGCAGTTCTTC.